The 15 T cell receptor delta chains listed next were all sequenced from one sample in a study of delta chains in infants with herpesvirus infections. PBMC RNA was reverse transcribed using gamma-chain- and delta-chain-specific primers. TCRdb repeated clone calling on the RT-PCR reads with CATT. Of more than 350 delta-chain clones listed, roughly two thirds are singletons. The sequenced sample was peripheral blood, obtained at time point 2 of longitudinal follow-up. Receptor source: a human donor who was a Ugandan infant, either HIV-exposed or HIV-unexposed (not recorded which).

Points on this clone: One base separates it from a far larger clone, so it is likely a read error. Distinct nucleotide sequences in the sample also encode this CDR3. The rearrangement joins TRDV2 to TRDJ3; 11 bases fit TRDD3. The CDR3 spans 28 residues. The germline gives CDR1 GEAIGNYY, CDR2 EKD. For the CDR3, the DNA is TGTGCCTCCCGGCCTTCCTACGAGTTCGCTGGGGGATACCGAGCTCGAGAGAGGGGGGCCTGGGACACCCGTCAGATGTTTTTC. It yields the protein CASRPSYEFAGGYRARERGAWDTRQMFF.

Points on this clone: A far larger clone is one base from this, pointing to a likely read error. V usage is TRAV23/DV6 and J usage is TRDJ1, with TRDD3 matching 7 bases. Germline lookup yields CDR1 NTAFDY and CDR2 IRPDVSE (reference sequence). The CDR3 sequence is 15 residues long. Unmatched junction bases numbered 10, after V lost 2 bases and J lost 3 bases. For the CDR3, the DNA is TGTGCAGCAAGACGGCGGATACGCGAGCCCGATAAACTCATCTTT. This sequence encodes CAARRRIREPDKLIF.

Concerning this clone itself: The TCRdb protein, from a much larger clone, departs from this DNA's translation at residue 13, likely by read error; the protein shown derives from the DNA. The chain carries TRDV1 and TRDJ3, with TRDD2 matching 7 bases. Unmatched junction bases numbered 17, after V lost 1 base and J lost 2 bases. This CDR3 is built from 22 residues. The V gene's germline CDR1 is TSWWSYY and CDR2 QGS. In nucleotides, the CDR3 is TGTGCTCTTGGGGAACGGTCTTCCTATGGCAAGGGGTATCCCTGGGACACCCGACAGATGTTTTTC. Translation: CALGERSSYGKGYPWDTRQMFF.

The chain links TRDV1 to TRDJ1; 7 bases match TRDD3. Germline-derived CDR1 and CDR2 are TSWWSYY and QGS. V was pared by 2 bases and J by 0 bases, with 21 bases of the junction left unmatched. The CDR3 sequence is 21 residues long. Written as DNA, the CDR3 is TGTGCTCTTGGGGAAATAAGGCCCCCTCTGTCGGTGGGGGAGTACACCGATAAACTCATCTTT. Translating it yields CALGEIRPPLSVGEYTDKLIF.

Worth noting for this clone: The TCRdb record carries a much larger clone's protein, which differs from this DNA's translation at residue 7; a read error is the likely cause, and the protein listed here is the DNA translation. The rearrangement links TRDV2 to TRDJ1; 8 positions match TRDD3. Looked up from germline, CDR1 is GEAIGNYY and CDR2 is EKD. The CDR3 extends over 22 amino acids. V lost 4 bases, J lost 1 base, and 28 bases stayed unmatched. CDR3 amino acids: CACEIECYWGASIRRFTDKLIF. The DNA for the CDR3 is TGTGCCTGTGAGATTGAATGTTACTGGGGGGCCAGCATAAGGAGGTTCACCGATAAACTCATCTTT.

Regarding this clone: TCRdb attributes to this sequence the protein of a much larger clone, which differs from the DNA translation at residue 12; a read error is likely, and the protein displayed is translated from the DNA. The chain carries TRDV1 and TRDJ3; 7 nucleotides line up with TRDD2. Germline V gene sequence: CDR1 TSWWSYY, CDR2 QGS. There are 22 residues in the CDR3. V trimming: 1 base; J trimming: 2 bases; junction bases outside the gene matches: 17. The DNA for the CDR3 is TGTGCTCTTGGGGAACGGTCTTCCTATGGCAAGTGGGATCCCTGGGACACCCGACAGATGTTTTTC. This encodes CALGERSSYGKWDPWDTRQMFF.

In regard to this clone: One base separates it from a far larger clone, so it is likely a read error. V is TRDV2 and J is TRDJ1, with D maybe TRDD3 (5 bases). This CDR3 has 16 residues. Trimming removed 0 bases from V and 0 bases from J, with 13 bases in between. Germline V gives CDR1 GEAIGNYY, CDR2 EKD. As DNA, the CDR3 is TGTGCCTGTGACACCATCGGGGGGTCGTACACCGATAAACTCATCTTT. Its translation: CACDTIGGSYTDKLIF.

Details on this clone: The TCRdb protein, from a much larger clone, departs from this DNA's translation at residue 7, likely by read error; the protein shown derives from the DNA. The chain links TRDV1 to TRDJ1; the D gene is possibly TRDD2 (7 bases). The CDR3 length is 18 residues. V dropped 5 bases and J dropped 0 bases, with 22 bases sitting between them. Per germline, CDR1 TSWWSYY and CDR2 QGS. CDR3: CALGPSCKVGDHTDKLIF. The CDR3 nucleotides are TGTGCTCTTGGGCCTTCCTGCAAGGTTGGGGATCACACCGATAAACTCATCTTT.

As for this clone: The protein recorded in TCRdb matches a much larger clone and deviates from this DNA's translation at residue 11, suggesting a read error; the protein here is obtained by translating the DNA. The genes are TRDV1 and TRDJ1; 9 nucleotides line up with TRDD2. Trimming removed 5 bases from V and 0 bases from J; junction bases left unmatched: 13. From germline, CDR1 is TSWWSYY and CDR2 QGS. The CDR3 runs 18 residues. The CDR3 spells CALGPSYKVGYHTDKLIF. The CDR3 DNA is TGTGCTCTTGGGCCTTCCTACAAGGTTGGGTATCACACCGATAAACTCATCTTT.

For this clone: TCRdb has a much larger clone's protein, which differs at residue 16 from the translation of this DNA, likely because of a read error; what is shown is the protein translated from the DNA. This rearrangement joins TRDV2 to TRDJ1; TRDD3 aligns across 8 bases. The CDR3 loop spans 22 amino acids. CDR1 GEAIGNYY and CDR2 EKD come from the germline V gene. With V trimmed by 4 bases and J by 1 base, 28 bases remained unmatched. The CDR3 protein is CACEIERYWGASIRRVTDKLIF. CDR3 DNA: TGTGCCTGTGAGATTGAACGTTACTGGGGGGCCAGCATAAGGAGGGTCACCGATAAACTCATCTTT.

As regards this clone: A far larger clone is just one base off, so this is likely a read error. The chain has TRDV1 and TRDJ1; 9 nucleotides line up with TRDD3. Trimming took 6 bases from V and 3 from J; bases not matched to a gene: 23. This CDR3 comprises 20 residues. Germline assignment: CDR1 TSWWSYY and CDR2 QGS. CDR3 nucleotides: TGTGCTCTTGGACTCCCTACTGGGGGACCCTCCTTATTGAGCCCCGATAAACTCATCTTT. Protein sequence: CALGLPTGGPSLLSPDKLIF.

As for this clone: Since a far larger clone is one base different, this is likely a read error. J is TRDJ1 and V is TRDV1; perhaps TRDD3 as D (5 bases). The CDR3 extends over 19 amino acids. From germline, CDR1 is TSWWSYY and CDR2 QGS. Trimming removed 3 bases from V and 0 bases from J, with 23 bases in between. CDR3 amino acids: CALGDQNPGWAPYTDKLIF. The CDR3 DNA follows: TGTGCTCTTGGGGATCAGAACCCCGGCTGGGCCCCGTACACCGATAAACTCATCTTT.

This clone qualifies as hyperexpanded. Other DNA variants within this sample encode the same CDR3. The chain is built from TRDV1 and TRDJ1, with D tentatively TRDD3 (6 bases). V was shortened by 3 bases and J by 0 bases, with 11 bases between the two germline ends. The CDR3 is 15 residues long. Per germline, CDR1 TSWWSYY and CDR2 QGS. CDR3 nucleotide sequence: TGTGCTCTTGGGGAGTGGGGGTCCAACACCGATAAACTCATCTTT. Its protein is CALGEWGSNTDKLIF.

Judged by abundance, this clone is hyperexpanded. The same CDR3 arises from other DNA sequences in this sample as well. CDR3 in amino acids: CALGERSSYGKGDPWDTRQMFF. The CDR3 coding sequence is TGTGCTCTTGGGGAACGGTCTTCCTATGGCAAGGGGGATCCCTGGGACACCCGACAGATGTTTTTC. This sequence joins TRDV1 and TRDJ3; D could derive from TRDD2 or TRDD3 (7 bases each). The ends were cut back, 1 base at V and 2 bases at J, with 24 bases in the middle. Germline values: CDR1 TSWWSYY, CDR2 QGS. The length of the CDR3 is 22 residues.

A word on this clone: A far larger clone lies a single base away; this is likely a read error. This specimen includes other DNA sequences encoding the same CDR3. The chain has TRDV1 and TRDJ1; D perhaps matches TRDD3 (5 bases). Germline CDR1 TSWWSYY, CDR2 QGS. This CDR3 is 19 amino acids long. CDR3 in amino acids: CALGEQNPGWAPYTDKLIF. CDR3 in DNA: TGTGCTCTTGGGGAACAGAACCCCGGCTGGGCCCCGTACACCGATAAACTTATCTTT.